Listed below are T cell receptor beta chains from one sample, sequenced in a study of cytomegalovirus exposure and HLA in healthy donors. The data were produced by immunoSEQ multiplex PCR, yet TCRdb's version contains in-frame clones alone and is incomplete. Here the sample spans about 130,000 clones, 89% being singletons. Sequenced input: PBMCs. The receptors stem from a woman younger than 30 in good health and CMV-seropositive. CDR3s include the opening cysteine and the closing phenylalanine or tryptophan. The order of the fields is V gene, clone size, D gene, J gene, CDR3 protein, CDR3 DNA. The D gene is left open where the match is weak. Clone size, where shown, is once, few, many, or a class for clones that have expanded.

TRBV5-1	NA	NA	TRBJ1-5	CASSLEAGRNQPQHF	TGCGCCAGCAGCTTGGAAGCAGGGAGGAATCAGCCCCAGCATTTT
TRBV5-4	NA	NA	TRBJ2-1	CASSPDGLTYNEQFF	TGTGCCAGCAGCCCCGATGGACTAACCTACAATGAGCAGTTCTTC
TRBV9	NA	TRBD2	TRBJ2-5	CASSVASSGGLETQYF	TGTGCCAGCAGCGTTGCGAGTAGCGGGGGGTTGGAGACCCAGTACTTC
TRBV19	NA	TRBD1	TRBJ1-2	CASSIMSATGATNYGYTF	TGTGCCAGTAGTATTATGTCGGCAACAGGGGCCACCAACTATGGCTACACCTTC
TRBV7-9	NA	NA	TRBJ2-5	CASSLAGGAETQYF	TGTGCCAGCAGCTTAGCAGGGGGGGCGGAGACCCAGTACTTC
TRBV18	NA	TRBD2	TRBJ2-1	CASSPRTSGYNEQFF	TGTGCCAGCTCACCCAGGACTAGCGGGTACAATGAGCAGTTCTTC
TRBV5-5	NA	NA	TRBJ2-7	CASRLGLPSSYEQYF	TGTGCCAGCCGCCTTGGACTCCCGAGCTCCTACGAGCAGTACTTC
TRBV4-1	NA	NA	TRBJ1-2	CASSGANGYTF	TGCGCCAGCAGCGGGGCTAATGGCTACACCTTC
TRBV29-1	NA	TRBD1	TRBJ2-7	CSVQDRGSTEQYF	TGCAGCGTTCAAGACAGGGGGTCCACCGAGCAGTACTTC
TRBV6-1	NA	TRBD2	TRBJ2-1	CASTLNWGGEQFF	TGTGCCAGCACCTTGAATTGGGGGGGAGAGCAGTTCTTC
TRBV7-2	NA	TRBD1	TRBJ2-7	CASSGRGAGGYEQYF	TGTGCCAGCAGCGGCCGAGGGGCAGGGGGCTACGAGCAGTACTTC
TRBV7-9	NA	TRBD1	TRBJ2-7	CASSSRQGTSYEQYF	TGTGCCAGCAGCTCCCGACAGGGTACTTCCTACGAGCAGTACTTC
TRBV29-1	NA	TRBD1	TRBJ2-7	CSVGPNRGTYEQYF	TGCAGCGTTGGCCCCAACAGGGGAACCTACGAGCAGTACTTC
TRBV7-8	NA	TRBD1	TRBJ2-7	CASSSEWGTGVSEQYF	TGTGCCAGCAGCTCCGAGTGGGGGACAGGGGTCTCCGAGCAGTACTTC
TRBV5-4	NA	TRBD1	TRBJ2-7	CASTKQGAGPYEQYF	TGTGCCAGCACCAAACAGGGGGCCGGACCCTACGAGCAGTACTTC
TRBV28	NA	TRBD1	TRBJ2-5	CASSLRTGVVETQYF	TGTGCCAGCAGCCTAAGGACAGGTGTTGTGGAGACCCAGTACTTC
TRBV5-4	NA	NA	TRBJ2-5	CASSLGWTIQGQETQYF	TGTGCCAGCAGCTTGGGATGGACAATTCAGGGTCAAGAGACCCAGTACTTC
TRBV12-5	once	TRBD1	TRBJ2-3	CASGQGQSLTDTQYF	TGTGCTAGTGGCCAGGGACAGTCTCTCACAGATACGCAGTATTTT
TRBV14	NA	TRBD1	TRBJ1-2	CASSQGLRDRKIGGYTF	TGTGCCAGCAGCCAAGGACTAAGGGACAGGAAGATAGGGGGCTACACCTTC
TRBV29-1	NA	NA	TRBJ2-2	CSVSPANTGELFF	TGCAGCGTTTCGCCAGCGAACACCGGGGAGCTGTTTTTT
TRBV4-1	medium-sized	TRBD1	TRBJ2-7	CASRLRTGETYEQYF	TGCGCCAGCAGACTCCGGACAGGGGAAACCTACGAGCAGTACTTC
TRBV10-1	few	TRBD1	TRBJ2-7	CASSETGGYEQYF	TGCGCCAGCAGTGAGACAGGGGGCTACGAGCAGTACTTC
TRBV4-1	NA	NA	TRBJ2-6	CASSHGGSGANVLTF	TGCGCCAGCAGCCACGGGGGCTCTGGGGCCAACGTCCTGACTTTC
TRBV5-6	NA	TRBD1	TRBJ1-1	CASSPDRETAEAFF	TGTGCCAGCAGCCCGGACAGGGAGACCGCTGAAGCTTTCTTT
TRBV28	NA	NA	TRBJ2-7	CASPFGTPSYEQYF	TGTGCCAGCCCCTTCGGGACACCCTCCTACGAGCAGTACTTC
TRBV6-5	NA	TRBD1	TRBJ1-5	CASSSRTGGGQPQHF	TGTGCCAGCAGTTCTCGGACAGGGGGAGGGCAGCCCCAGCATTTT